The T cell receptor (beta chain) described here comes from a study of blood T cell repertoires in COVID-19. As for the study in general: Acute and convalescent COVID-19 specimens originated in the United States, Italy and Spain.

This CDR3 contains 13 residues. Trimming cost V 7 bases and J 2 bases; bases outside gene matches: 5. Germline V gene data show CDR1 as MNHEY and CDR2 as SVGAGI. The table came from immunoSEQ multiplex PCR; TCRdb's copy has only in-frame clones and leaves some out. This table has about 45,000 clones, roughly 73% appearing once. The TCR sequence derives from a woman in her seventies with acute or convalescent COVID-19. Source material: peripheral blood. The genes are TRBV6-5 and TRBJ2-7, with TRBD1 matching over 7 bases. In DNA form, the CDR3 reads TGTGCCAGCATCGGACAGGCCACCTACGAGCAGTACTTC. It is translated as CASIGQATYEQYF.